Below are 30 T cell receptor beta chains sequenced from a single sample in a study of OX40 agonist ivuxolimab in advanced cancers. The method behind the library was the immunoSEQ multiplex PCR assay. Imported from immuneACCESS, the table was reduced by TCRdb to in-frame sequences with V and J called. These copies leave out some clones; in studies compared against another copy, an unresolved V gene accounts for under half, and the cause of the remainder is not known. The sample data list just over 60,000 clones, and under 95% of these were observed just once. Over 9.5% of the sample is in the top ten clones. The sequences come from CD4+ or CD8+ T cells sorted from blood, collected in a trial of the OX40 agonist ivuxolimab. These receptors all come from an adult with an advanced solid tumor such as melanoma, head and neck, liver or kidney cancer.

V usage is TRBV5-4 and J usage is TRBJ2-7; maybe TRBD2 (6 bases). With 4 bases removed from V and 2 bases from J, the gap between germline ends came to 19 bases. The CDR3 runs to 16 residues. Germline assignment: CDR1 SGHNT and CDR2 YYREEE (reference sequence). The CDR3 region has the DNA TGTGCCAGCAGCGGAGGGGACCGGGGATACCCCTACGAGCAGTACTTC. Protein: CASSGGDRGYPYEQYF.

This rearrangement joins TRBV4-2 to TRBJ2-7, with D unresolved. Germline V gene lookup returns CDR1 LGHNA and CDR2 YNFKEQ. V dropped 0 bases and J dropped 0 bases, with 6 bases sitting between them. The length of the CDR3 is 14 residues. This CDR3 is CASSQDGPSYEQYF. The CDR3 nucleotides read TGTGCCAGCAGCCAAGATGGGCCCTCCTACGAGCAGTACTTC.

This clone was counted once. The chain combines TRBV5-1 with TRBJ2-1; D gene ambiguous. This CDR3 region has 13 residues. V gave up 0 bases and J gave up 8 bases, with 9 bases separating them. Germline CDR1 SGHRS, CDR2 YFSETQ. CDR3 sequence: CASSLGGSDEQFF. DNA of the CDR3: TGCGCCAGCAGCTTGGGAGGTTCGGATGAGCAGTTCTTC. Using reference TRBV5-1 and TRBJ2-1 for the parts outside the CDR3, the full variable domain is KAGVTQTPRYLIKTRGQQVTLSCSPISGHRSVSWYQQTPGQGLQFLFEYFSETQRNKGNFPGRFSGRQFSNSRSEMNVSTLELGDSALYLCASSLGGSDEQFFGPGTRLTVL.

This chain connects TRBV27 to TRBJ2-3, with unresolved D. The germline CDR1 and CDR2 sequences are MNHEY and SMNVEV (reference sequence). Between the trimmed V and J ends, which lost 5 bases and 4 bases, there was a span of 7 bases. This CDR3 spans 12 amino acids. The CDR3 DNA sequence: TGTGCCAGCAGTCTACACCCAGATACGCAGTATTTT. Translated: CASSLHPDTQYF.

V usage is TRBV5-1 and J usage is TRBJ2-1; 8 nucleotides line up with TRBD1. CDR1 and CDR2 (germline): SGHRS, YFSETQ. The CDR3 runs to 17 residues. Losses at the gene ends were 3 bases for V and 4 bases for J; bases not matched to a gene: 12. The CDR3 is CASSWDKTGGTYNEQFF. The CDR3 nucleotides are TGCGCCAGCAGCTGGGATAAAACAGGGGGTACGTACAATGAGCAGTTCTTC.

This chain joins TRBV13 and TRBJ2-3; D not resolved. The V and J ends lost 10 bases and 4 bases respectively, with 18 bases between them. The CDR3 runs 14 residues. Germline CDR1 is PRHDT and CDR2 is FYEKMQ (reference sequence). CDR3 sequence reads: CATAHVTASDTQYF. The CDR3 DNA sequence: TGTGCCACAGCTCACGTCACCGCCTCAGATACGCAGTATTTT.

V usage is TRBV6-6 and J usage is TRBJ2-1, with 7 bases matching TRBD2. In germline, CDR1 is MNHNY, CDR2 SVGAGI (reference sequence). J gave up 0 bases and V 7 bases, and 9 bases lay outside the gene matches. This CDR3 contains 16 residues. The CDR3 protein is CASMILGGSSYNEQFF. The CDR3 nucleotides are TGTGCCAGCATGATACTAGGCGGGAGCTCCTACAATGAGCAGTTCTTC.

This rearrangement joins TRBV5-1 to TRBJ2-7; D is ambiguous. The CDR3 runs to 14 residues. The V end was cut by 0 bases, the J end by 5 bases, with 12 bases between. Per the germline V gene, CDR1 is SGHRS and CDR2 is YFSETQ. CDR3 amino acids: CASSLGVSTDEQYF. DNA for the CDR3: TGCGCCAGCAGCTTGGGAGTGAGCACGGACGAGCAGTACTTC.

The rearrangement links TRBV27 to TRBJ1-1, with a possible D match to TRBD1 (5 bases). With 3 bases removed from V and 0 bases from J, the gap between germline ends came to 11 bases. The CDR3 length is 15 residues. The germline gives CDR1 MNHEY, CDR2 SMNVEV (reference sequence). DNA for the CDR3: TGTGCCAGCAGTTTTTCAGGGCTTCTGAACACTGAAGCTTTCTTT. Amino acid sequence: CASSFSGLLNTEAFF.

The rearrangement uses TRBV2 and TRBJ2-5; no firm D call. V was cut by 6 bases and J by 0 bases, with 11 bases left in between. The germline gives CDR1 SNHLY, CDR2 FYNNEI. The length of the CDR3 is 14 residues. The DNA of the CDR3 is TGTGCCAGCAGGCGGCCTCCCGACCAAGAGACCCAGTACTTC. As protein: CASRRPPDQETQYF.

This clone showed up just once. The chain recombines TRBV10-3 with TRBJ2-7, with TRBD1 matching 8 bases. Germline loops: CDR1 ENHRY, CDR2 SYGVKD. J lost 1 base, V lost 3 bases, and 5 bases had no gene match. CDR3 size: 15 residues. The CDR3 DNA reads TGTGCCATCAGTGACGAGGACAGGGAATCCTACGAGCAGTACTTC. This encodes CAISDEDRESYEQYF.

The chain employs TRBV5-1 and TRBJ2-1; tentative D call: TRBD2 (6 bases). CDR1 SGHRS and CDR2 YFSETQ come from the germline V gene. V was cut by 3 bases and J by 9 bases, with 10 bases left in between. There are 12 residues in the CDR3. CDR3: CASSSTSPEQFF. The CDR3 DNA sequence: TGCGCCAGCAGCTCGACTAGTCCTGAGCAGTTCTTC.

This clone appeared a single time. The chain uses TRBV6-5 and TRBJ2-5; D gene uncertain. The germline V and J ends were trimmed by 10 bases and 4 bases, with 13 bases remaining between them. The germline gives CDR1 MNHEY, CDR2 SVGAGI. The CDR3 runs 12 residues. This CDR3 reads CATLIPGETQYF. The CDR3 DNA reads TGTGCCACACTGATTCCGGGAGAGACCCAGTACTTC.

The chain couples TRBV25-1 to TRBJ1-6; D is perhaps TRBD1 (5 bases). CDR1 is MGHDK and CDR2 is SYGVNS in the germline V gene. V was trimmed by 10 bases and J by 6 bases, leaving 10 bases between them. The CDR3 runs to 12 residues. CDR3: CAMQGLNSPLHF. The CDR3 coding sequence is TGTGCCATGCAGGGTCTTAATTCACCCCTCCACTTT.

This sequence joins TRBV28 and TRBJ2-7, with TRBD1 matching 9 bases. Trimming took 4 bases from V and 1 from J; bases not matched to a gene: 2. Germline CDR1 MDHEN, CDR2 SYDVKM. This CDR3 is built from 14 residues. CDR3 DNA sequence: TGTGCCAGCAGTTACGGGACAGGGTCCTACGAGCAGTACTTC. This encodes CASSYGTGSYEQYF.

The chain combines TRBV25-1 with TRBJ2-2; the D is unclear. The CDR3 covers 15 residues. The V end was cut by 4 bases, the J end by 7 bases, with 16 bases between. From germline, CDR1 is MGHDK and CDR2 SYGVNS. The CDR3 DNA follows: TGTGCCAGCAGTGGTCTGTACAGCCCGAGCGGGGAGCTGTTTTTT. It codes for CASSGLYSPSGELFF.

The chain recombines TRBV25-1 with TRBJ2-3, with 7 bases aligning to TRBD1. Germline V gives CDR1 MGHDK, CDR2 SYGVNS. After removal of 1 base from V and 1 base from J, the junction contained 11 bases not matched to a gene. The CDR3 runs 18 residues. The CDR3 loop is CASSEWGQPTSGTDTQYF. CDR3 nucleotide sequence: TGTGCCAGCAGTGAATGGGGACAGCCAACTTCTGGCACAGATACGCAGTATTTT.

The chain links TRBV7-7 to TRBJ1-2; TRBD1 agrees at 9 bases. The germline V gene encodes CDR1 SSHAT and CDR2 FNYEAQ (reference sequence). J lost 4 bases, V lost 6 bases, and 9 bases had no gene match. The CDR3 consists of 15 residues. CDR3 region: CASSAPGQGSYGYTF. CDR3 nucleotide sequence: TGTGCCAGCAGTGCTCCGGGACAGGGAAGCTATGGCTACACCTTC.

The gene calls are TRBV7-8 and TRBJ2-2; TRBD2 might be the D (6 bases). V shed 1 base and J shed 0 bases, with 15 bases lying between them. In germline, CDR1 is SGHVS, CDR2 FQNEAQ. The CDR3 runs to 18 residues. Written as DNA, the CDR3 is TGTGCCAGCAGCTTAGATGGGAGTTGGGGGGCGAACACCGGGGAGCTGTTTTTT. Residues: CASSLDGSWGANTGELFF.

The CDR3 nucleotides read TGCGCCAGCAGTGAGACACAAGAGACCCAGTACTTC. Translating gives CASSETQETQYF. This sequence joins TRBV10-2 and TRBJ2-5, with D unclear. V was cut by 2 bases and J by 2 bases, with 3 bases left in between. The CDR3 has 12 amino acids. Germline V gene sequence: CDR1 WSHSY, CDR2 SAAADI.

The chain carries TRBV7-2 and TRBJ2-1; D ambiguous. This CDR3 contains 14 residues. The V end was cut by 0 bases, the J end by 4 bases, with 7 bases between. Germline V lookup: CDR1 SGHTA, CDR2 FQGNSA. DNA for the CDR3: TGTGCCAGCAGCTTAGCCAGGATTTACAATGAGCAGTTCTTC. Translated: CASSLARIYNEQFF.

Points on this clone: A junction end diverges from the germline sequence, so it may reflect a read error. This rearrangement joins TRBV28 to TRBJ2-1, with D possibly being TRBD1 (6 bases). Germline-derived CDR1 and CDR2 are MDHEN and SYDVKM. The CDR3 consists of 14 residues. CDR3 region: CASSITGPYDEQFF. In nucleotides, the CDR3 is TGTGCCAGCAGTATAACAGGGCCCTACGATGAGCAGTTCTTC.

The chain joins TRBV4-1 to TRBJ2-1; D gene ambiguous. V gave up 0 bases and J gave up 1 base, with 7 bases separating them. CDR1 is MGHRA and CDR2 is YSYEKL in the germline V gene. The CDR3 is made up of 15 amino acids. The CDR3 here is CASSQDLGSYNEQFF. In DNA, the CDR3 is TGCGCCAGCAGCCAAGACCTTGGGTCCTACAATGAGCAGTTCTTC.

The gene calls are TRBV4-3 and TRBJ2-6; 10 nucleotides match TRBD2. Germline CDR1 reads LGHNA; CDR2 reads YSLEER. Unmatched junction bases numbered 2, after V lost 0 bases and J lost 0 bases. The CDR3 has 18 residues. The CDR3 DNA sequence: TGCGCCAGCAGCCAAGATAGCGGGAGGCTCTCTGGGGCCAACGTCCTGACTTTC. This gives the protein CASSQDSGRLSGANVLTF.

The chain has TRBV29-1 and TRBJ2-5; tentatively, D is TRBD2 (6 bases). CDR1 SQVTM and CDR2 ANQGSEA come from the germline V gene. Trimming removed 0 bases from V and 7 bases from J, with 12 bases in between. There are 13 residues in the CDR3. The CDR3 loop reads CSVEDRESGTQYF. CDR3 coding DNA: TGCAGCGTTGAAGATCGGGAGTCTGGGACCCAGTACTTC.

The chain couples TRBV7-9 to TRBJ2-1; D gene unclear. The CDR3 runs to 12 residues. Germline-derived CDR1 and CDR2 are SEHNR and FQNEAQ (reference sequence). Between the trimmed V and J ends, which lost 3 bases and 7 bases, there was a span of 7 bases. Written as DNA, the CDR3 is TGTGCCAGCAGCTTGGCTGTGAATGAGCAGTTCTTC. It codes for CASSLAVNEQFF. Using reference TRBV7-9 and TRBJ2-1 for the parts outside the CDR3, the full variable domain is DTGVSQNPRHKITKRGQNVTFRCDPISEHNRLYWYRQTLGQGPEFLTYFQNEAQLEKSRLLSDRFSAERPKGSFSTLEIQRTEQGDSAMYLCASSLAVNEQFFGPGTRLTVL.

The chain uses TRBV5-1 and TRBJ2-7; 9 bases match TRBD2. This CDR3 has 16 residues. Germline CDR1 reads SGHRS; CDR2 reads YFSETQ. V dropped 2 bases and J dropped 3; count of bases not matched to a gene: 9. CDR3 in DNA: TGCGCCAGCAGCTTAAGTAGCGGGAGAACCCTCTACGAGCAGTACTTC. Its protein product is CASSLSSGRTLYEQYF. Looking up the rest from reference TRBV5-1 and TRBJ2-7 gives the full variable domain: KAGVTQTPRYLIKTRGQQVTLSCSPISGHRSVSWYQQTPGQGLQFLFEYFSETQRNKGNFPGRFSGRQFSNSRSEMNVSTLELGDSALYLCASSLSSGRTLYEQYFGPGTRLTVT.

The chain is built from TRBV11-3 and TRBJ2-5, with 7 bases identical to TRBD2. Trimming cost V 5 bases and J 4 bases; bases outside gene matches: 16. This CDR3 is built from 17 residues. Germline V gene lookup returns CDR1 SGHNT and CDR2 YENEEA. The CDR3 loop is CASSLGGNLGRRETQYF. The CDR3 coding sequence is TGTGCCAGCAGCCTGGGGGGGAACTTAGGGAGGCGAGAGACCCAGTACTTC.

In this sample, this clone turned up once. The chain recombines TRBV2 with TRBJ2-2; 8 bases are a match to TRBD2. The V gene's germline CDR1 is SNHLY and CDR2 FYNNEI. Unmatched junction bases numbered 13, after V lost 7 bases and J lost 6 bases. This CDR3 spans 16 amino acids. In DNA, the CDR3 is TGTGCCAGCACTGACGGGACTAGGGCGCCAGCCGGGGAGCTGTTTTTT. Translating gives CASTDGTRAPAGELFF.

The chain recombines TRBV9 with TRBJ1-1; possible D gene TRBD1, 6 bases. Germline V gene lookup returns CDR1 SGDLS and CDR2 YYNGEE. The CDR3 is 13 amino acids. Trimming took 3 bases from V and 10 from J, leaving 16 bases between them. Here the CDR3 reads CASSAGGGPTAFF. CDR3 nucleotide sequence: TGTGCCAGCAGCGCGGGTGGGGGCCCGACAGCTTTCTTT.